The 17 T cell receptor beta chains listed next were all sequenced from one sample in a study of PD-1 blockade in classical Hodgkin lymphoma (dated by TCRdb to the early 2020s). The intended sense of this specimen's time point label: cycle 4 day 1 (C4D1), after around six weeks of nivolumab. Every trial patient had relapsed after autologous stem cell transplantation, and cohorts A, B and C differed in prior brentuximab vedotin exposure. Receptor libraries were prepared by the immunoSEQ multiplex PCR assay. TCRdb limited this immuneACCESS table to in-frame rearrangements with V and J called. A share of clones is missing; checked studies link under half to unresolved V genes, and the rest is unexplained. This sample holds 30,000 to 50,000 clones; just over 75% were observed only once. 7.5% to 10% of the sample goes to the ten largest clones. The sequences come from peripheral blood mononuclear cells (PBMCs), collected before the fourth cycle of nivolumab. These receptors were obtained from a human donor with classical Hodgkin lymphoma.

This clone qualifies as medium-sized (0.01 to 0.1%). This rearrangement joins TRBV25-1 to TRBJ2-4, with D maybe TRBD2 (6 bases). The CDR3 extends over 16 amino acids. V lost 2 bases, J lost 5 bases, and 16 bases lay in between. CDR1 is MGHDK and CDR2 is SYGVNS in the germline V gene. This CDR3 reads CASSERGRGGQNIQYF. As DNA, the CDR3 is TGTGCCAGCAGTGAACGGGGCCGGGGAGGCCAAAACATTCAGTACTTC.

V and J are TRBV6-6 and TRBJ2-7; D is unresolved. The DNA end is a closer match to TRBJ2-5, so the J assignment may be wrong. CDR1 and CDR2 from the germline V gene are MNHNY and SVGAGI (reference sequence). The CDR3 sequence is 11 residues long. CDR3 DNA: TGTGCCAGCAGTAGCCAAGAGACCCAGTACTTC. This codes for CASSSQETQYF.

The V gene is TRBV18, the J gene TRBJ2-7, with TRBD1 matching over 10 bases. Germline-derived CDR1 and CDR2 are KGHSH and LQKENI. The CDR3 consists of 15 residues. The V segment lost 0 bases and the J segment 5 bases; nucleotides outside the gene matches: 4. The CDR3: CASSPPGQGYHEQYF. Written as DNA, the CDR3 is TGTGCCAGCTCACCACCGGGACAGGGGTACCACGAGCAGTACTTC. Variable domain in full (rest from reference TRBV18 and TRBJ2-7): NAGVMQNPRHLVRRRGQEARLRCSPMKGHSHVYWYRQLPEEGLKFMVYLQKENIIDESGMPKERFSAEFPKEGPSILRIQQVVRGDSAAYFCASSPPGQGYHEQYFGPGTRLTVT.

This chain links TRBV18 with TRBJ2-2; the D gene is possibly TRBD2 (6 bases). Trimming removed 8 bases at V and 6 bases at J, with 10 bases between. Germline CDR1 and CDR2: KGHSH and LQKENI. This CDR3 spans 12 amino acids. The CDR3 DNA reads as TGTGCCAGCCACGGGAGCGCCGGGGAGCTGTTTTTT. Translated: CASHGSAGELFF.

The V call is TRBV18, the J call TRBJ2-3, with a possible D match to TRBD2 (5 bases). This CDR3 has 14 residues. V lost 4 bases and J lost 1, with 9 bases in between. Germline V lookup: CDR1 KGHSH, CDR2 LQKENI. The CDR3 DNA reads as TGTGCCAGCTCACTTCTAGCTCGCACAGATACGCAGTATTTT. Amino acids: CASSLLARTDTQYF. Filled out from reference TRBV18 and TRBJ2-3, the complete variable domain reads NAGVMQNPRHLVRRRGQEARLRCSPMKGHSHVYWYRQLPEEGLKFMVYLQKENIIDESGMPKERFSAEFPKEGPSILRIQQVVRGDSAAYFCASSLLARTDTQYFGPGTRLTVL.

The chain employs TRBV6-6 and TRBJ2-7; no clear D gene. Trimming removed 5 bases at V and 3 bases at J, with 11 bases between. CDR3 length: 13 amino acids. Germline V gene sequence: CDR1 MNHNY, CDR2 SVGAGI (reference sequence). CDR3 sequence (DNA): TGTGCCAGCAGTCCGAAGTTTTACTACGAGCAGTACTTC. Translated: CASSPKFYYEQYF.

The rearrangement joins TRBV11-2 to TRBJ2-5; maybe TRBD1 (6 bases). V was trimmed by 4 bases and J by 2 bases, leaving 8 bases between them. Germline CDR1 is SGHAT and CDR2 is FQNNGV. CDR3 length equals 13 residues. The CDR3 DNA follows: TGTGCCAGCAGCTGGGGACAACAAGAGACCCAGTACTTC. Encoded protein: CASSWGQQETQYF. Supplemented by reference TRBV11-2 and TRBJ2-5, the full variable domain reads EAGVAQSPRYKIIEKRQSVAFWCNPISGHATLYWYQQILGQGPKLLIQFQNNGVVDDSQLPKDRFSAERLKGVDSTLKIQPAKLEDSAVYLCASSWGQQETQYFGPGTRLLVL.

This chain uses TRBV4-1 with TRBJ2-3; possible D gene TRBD2, 5 bases. The CDR3 is 14 amino acids. Germline lookup yields CDR1 MGHRA and CDR2 YSYEKL. Deletions cut 2 bases from V and 6 bases from J, with 12 bases between. This CDR3 reads CASSQNPSSDTQYF. The CDR3 nucleotides are TGCGCCAGCAGCCAAAACCCTAGCAGCGATACGCAGTATTTT.

By frequency in the sample, this clone is medium-sized. V gene TRBV5-1 combines with J gene TRBJ2-7; possibly TRBD2 for D (5 bases). The V end was cut by 2 bases, the J end by 3 bases, with 12 bases between. This CDR3 contains 14 residues. Germline V gives CDR1 SGHRS, CDR2 YFSETQ. CDR3 DNA sequence: TGCGCCAGCAGCTTAAGATCCGGGGACTACGAGCAGTACTTC. Amino acid sequence: CASSLRSGDYEQYF.

The chain has TRBV15 and TRBJ2-3; a possible D gene is TRBD1 (7 bases). From germline, CDR1 is LNHNV and CDR2 YYDKDF (reference sequence). Trimming removed 6 bases from V and 6 bases from J, with 25 bases in between. The CDR3 loop spans 17 amino acids. DNA for the CDR3: TGTGCCACCAGACAAAGCGGGTACAGGGGAATGAAGGATACGCAGTATTTT. It specifies CATRQSGYRGMKDTQYF. The variable domain in full, with the rest retrieved from reference TRBV15 and TRBJ2-3, is DAMVIQNPRYQVTQFGKPVTLSCSQTLNHNVMYWYQQKSSQAPKLLFHYYDKDFNNEADTPDNFQSRRPNTSFCFLDIRSPGLGDTAMYLCATRQSGYRGMKDTQYFGPGTRLTVL.

This chain uses TRBV6-1 with TRBJ2-7, with D maybe TRBD1 (6 bases). V was shortened by 4 bases and J by 6 bases, with 16 bases between the two germline ends. The CDR3 has 14 amino acids. The V gene's germline CDR1 is MNHNS and CDR2 SASEGT. CDR3 amino acids: CASSAFRDTFEQYF. DNA of the CDR3: TGTGCCAGCAGTGCGTTCCGGGACACCTTCGAGCAGTACTTC.

This sequence joins TRBV11-2 and TRBJ1-1; D uncertain. The V and J ends lost 0 bases and 7 bases respectively, with 12 bases between them. Per germline, CDR1 SGHAT and CDR2 FQNNGV. CDR3 length: 14 amino acids. The CDR3, as DNA: TGTGCCAGCAGCTTAGAGGTGGTGCAGGATGAAGCTTTCTTT. Translating gives CASSLEVVQDEAFF.

The chain recombines TRBV29-1 with TRBJ1-5, with TRBD1 identical over 8 bases. This CDR3 is built from 12 residues. CDR1 SQVTM and CDR2 ANQGSEA come from the germline V gene. V lost 6 bases, J lost 4 bases, and 2 bases stayed unmatched. The CDR3 loop reads CSVRQGNQPQHF. DNA for the CDR3: TGCAGCGTCAGACAGGGGAATCAGCCCCAGCATTTT.

This chain links TRBV2 with TRBJ2-7; TRBD2 is a possible D gene (5 bases). Germline lookup yields CDR1 SNHLY and CDR2 FYNNEI. The CDR3 length is 13 residues. The ends were cut back, 6 bases at V and 1 base at J, with 10 bases in the middle. DNA for the CDR3: TGTGCCAGCAGGGGAGCATATTCCTACGAGCAGTACTTC. Its translation: CASRGAYSYEQYF.

This rearrangement joins TRBV9 to TRBJ1-2; D is uncertain. The CDR3 runs to 13 residues. Germline V CDR1 and CDR2: SGDLS, YYNGEE. V was shortened by 4 bases and J by 0 bases, with 7 bases between the two germline ends. Here the CDR3 reads CASSSGPNYGYTF. CDR3 DNA sequence: TGTGCCAGCAGCTCGGGCCCTAACTATGGCTACACCTTC.

The rearrangement uses TRBV28 and TRBJ2-2; no reliable D call. V shed 4 bases and J shed 1 base, with 7 bases lying between them. The germline CDR1 and CDR2 sequences are MDHEN and SYDVKM. This CDR3 spans 14 amino acids. The CDR3, as DNA: TGTGCCAGCAGTTCTGTTAGGAACACCGGGGAGCTGTTTTTT. It specifies CASSSVRNTGELFF.

This sequence joins TRBV27 and TRBJ2-3; tentative D call: TRBD2 (6 bases). Trimming left V 6 bases short and J 6 bases short, with 28 bases between. Germline values: CDR1 MNHEY, CDR2 SMNVEV (reference sequence). The CDR3 consists of 18 residues. CDR3 in DNA: TGTGCCAGCAGCCCCTCCGGGGGAGTGGTCCGCTTCATCGATACGCAGTATTTT. Translating it yields CASSPSGGVVRFIDTQYF.